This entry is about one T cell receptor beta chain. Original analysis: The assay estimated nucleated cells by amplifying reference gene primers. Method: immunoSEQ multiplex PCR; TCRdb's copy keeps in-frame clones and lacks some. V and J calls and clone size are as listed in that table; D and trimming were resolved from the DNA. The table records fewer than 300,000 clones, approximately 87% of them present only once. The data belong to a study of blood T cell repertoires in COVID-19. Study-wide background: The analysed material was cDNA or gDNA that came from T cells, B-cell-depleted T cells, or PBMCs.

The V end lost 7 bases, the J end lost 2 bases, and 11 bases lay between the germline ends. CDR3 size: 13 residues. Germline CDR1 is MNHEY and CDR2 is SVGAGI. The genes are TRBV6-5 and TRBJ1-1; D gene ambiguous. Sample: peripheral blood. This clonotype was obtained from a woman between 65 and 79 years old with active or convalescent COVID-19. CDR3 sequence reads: CASTRDFNTEAFF. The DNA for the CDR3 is TGTGCCAGCACGCGAGACTTCAACACTGAAGCTTTCTTT.